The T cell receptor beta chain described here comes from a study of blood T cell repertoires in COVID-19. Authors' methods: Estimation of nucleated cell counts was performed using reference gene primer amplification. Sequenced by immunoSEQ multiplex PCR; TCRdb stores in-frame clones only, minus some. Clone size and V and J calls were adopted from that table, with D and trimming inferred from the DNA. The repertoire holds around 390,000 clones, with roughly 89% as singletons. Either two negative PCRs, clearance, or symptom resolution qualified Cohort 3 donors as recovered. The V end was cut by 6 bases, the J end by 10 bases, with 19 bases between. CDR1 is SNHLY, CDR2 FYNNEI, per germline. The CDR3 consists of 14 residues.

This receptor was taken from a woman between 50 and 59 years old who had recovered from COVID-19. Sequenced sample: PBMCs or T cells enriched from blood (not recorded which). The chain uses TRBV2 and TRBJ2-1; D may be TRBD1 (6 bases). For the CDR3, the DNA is TGTGCCAGCAGCCAAGAATTACAGGGAACGGAGCAGTTCTTC. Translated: CASSQELQGTEQFF.